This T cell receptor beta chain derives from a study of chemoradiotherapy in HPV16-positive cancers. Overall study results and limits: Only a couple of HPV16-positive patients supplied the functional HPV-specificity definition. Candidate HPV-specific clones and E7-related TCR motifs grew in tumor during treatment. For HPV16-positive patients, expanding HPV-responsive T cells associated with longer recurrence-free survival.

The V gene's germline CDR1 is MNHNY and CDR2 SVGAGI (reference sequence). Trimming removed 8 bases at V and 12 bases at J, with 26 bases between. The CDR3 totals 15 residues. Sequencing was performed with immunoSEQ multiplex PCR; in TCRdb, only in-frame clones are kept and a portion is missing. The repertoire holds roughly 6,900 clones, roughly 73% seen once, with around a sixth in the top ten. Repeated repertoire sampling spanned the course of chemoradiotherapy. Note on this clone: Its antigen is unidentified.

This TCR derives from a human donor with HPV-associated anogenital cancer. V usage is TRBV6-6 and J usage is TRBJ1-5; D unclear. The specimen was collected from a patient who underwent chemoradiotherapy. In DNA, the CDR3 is TGTGCCAGCCGTCCCCCTGAAAGGCCTCAAGGGTTCCAGCATTTT. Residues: CASRPPERPQGFQHF.